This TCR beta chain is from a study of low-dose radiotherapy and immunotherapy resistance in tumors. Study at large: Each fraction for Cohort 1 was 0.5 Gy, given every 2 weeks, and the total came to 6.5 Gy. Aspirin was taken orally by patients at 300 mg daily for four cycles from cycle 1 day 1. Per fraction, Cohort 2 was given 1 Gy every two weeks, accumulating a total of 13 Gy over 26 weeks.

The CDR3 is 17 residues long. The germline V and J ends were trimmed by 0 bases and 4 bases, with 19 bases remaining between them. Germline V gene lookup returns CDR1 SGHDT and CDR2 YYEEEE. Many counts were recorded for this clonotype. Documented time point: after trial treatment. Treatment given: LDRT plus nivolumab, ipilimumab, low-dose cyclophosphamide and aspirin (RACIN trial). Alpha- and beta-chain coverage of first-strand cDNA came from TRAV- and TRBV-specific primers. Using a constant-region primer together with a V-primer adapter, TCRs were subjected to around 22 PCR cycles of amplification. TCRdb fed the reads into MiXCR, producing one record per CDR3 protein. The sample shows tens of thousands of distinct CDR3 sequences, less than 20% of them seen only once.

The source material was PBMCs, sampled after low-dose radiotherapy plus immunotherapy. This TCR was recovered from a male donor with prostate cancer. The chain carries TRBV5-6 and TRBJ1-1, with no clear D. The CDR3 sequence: CASSLAKAARRGTEAFF. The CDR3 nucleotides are TGTGCCAGCAGCTTGGCCAAGGCAGCTCGCCGTGGCACTGAAGCTTTCTTT.